The rows below give T cell receptor beta chains drawn from one sample of a study of glioma-infiltrating T cells. One entry per CDR3 protein results from TCRdb running MiXCR on the multiplex PCR reads. The sample lists a few hundred thousand distinct CDR3 sequences, 41% seen once, with approximately 12% in the top ten. Sequencing used glioma tissue, nonneoplastic brain tissue, or PBMCs (not recorded which). These receptors originate from a human donor with low-grade glioma or glioblastoma, undergoing nonglioma brain surgery, or in good health (not recorded which). CDR3s include the opening cysteine and the closing phenylalanine or tryptophan. The D gene is left open where the match is weak. The listing skips clone size in some rows; elsewhere it reads once, few, many or a size class.

cdr3_nt: TGTGCCAGCAGCTTATTGTCCTTAGACAGTGAAGCTTTCTTT
cdr3_aa: CASSLLSLDSEAFF
j_call: TRBJ1-1
d_call: NA
v_call: TRBV7-2
clone_size: few

cdr3_nt: TGTGCCAGCAGCCAAGTATCAGGGAATCGGCCCCAGCATTTT
cdr3_aa: CASSQVSGNRPQHF
j_call: TRBJ1-5
d_call: NA
v_call: TRBV4-2
clone_size: NA

cdr3_nt: TGTGCCAGCAGTTGGACTGGGGGGGAGACCCAGTACTTC
cdr3_aa: CASSWTGGETQYF
j_call: TRBJ2-5
d_call: NA
v_call: TRBV2
clone_size: NA

cdr3_nt: TGTGCCAGCAGCTTAGTCTACAATCAGCCCCAGCATTTT
cdr3_aa: CASSLVYNQPQHF
j_call: TRBJ1-5
d_call: NA
v_call: TRBV11-2
clone_size: NA

cdr3_nt: TGCAGTGCCCTAAAGGGTAGCGGCTCCTACAATGAGCAGTTCTTC
cdr3_aa: CSALKGSGSYNEQFF
j_call: TRBJ2-1
d_call: NA
v_call: TRBV20-1
clone_size: few

cdr3_nt: TGCAGTGATCTTTTAGACGGGGGAGGCTACACCTTC
cdr3_aa: CSDLLDGGGYTF
j_call: TRBJ1-2
d_call: NA
v_call: TRBV20-1
clone_size: NA

cdr3_nt: TGTGCCAGCAGTTTTAGGGGGACTAGCGGAAACTACGAGCAGTACTTC
cdr3_aa: CASSFRGTSGNYEQYF
j_call: TRBJ2-7
d_call: TRBD2
v_call: TRBV28
clone_size: few

cdr3_nt: TGTGCCAGCAGTCCCGACAGGGTTGTGAATGAAAAACTGTTTTTT
cdr3_aa: CASSPDRVVNEKLFF
j_call: TRBJ1-4
d_call: TRBD1
v_call: TRBV28
clone_size: NA

cdr3_nt: TGCAGTGCTAGAGCGGCGACAGGGCCCTACGAGCAGTACTTC
cdr3_aa: CSARAATGPYEQYF
j_call: TRBJ2-7
d_call: TRBD1
v_call: TRBV20-1
clone_size: few

cdr3_nt: TGTGCCAGCAGTGAATATACAGGGCCAAATGAAAAACTGTTTTTT
cdr3_aa: CASSEYTGPNEKLFF
j_call: TRBJ1-4
d_call: NA
v_call: TRBV25-1
clone_size: NA

cdr3_nt: TGTGCCAGCAGCCTCCTAGCGGGAGGACCATACAATGAGCAGTTCTTC
cdr3_aa: CASSLLAGGPYNEQFF
j_call: TRBJ2-1
d_call: TRBD2
v_call: TRBV28
clone_size: many

cdr3_nt: TGTGCCAGCAGCTTAAGCAGGGACCACGAGCAGTACTTC
cdr3_aa: CASSLSRDHEQYF
j_call: TRBJ2-7
d_call: NA
v_call: TRBV7-2
clone_size: NA

cdr3_nt: TGCAGCGTGACGGCAGGGTCTAGCGGTGGGCAGTTCTTC
cdr3_aa: CSVTAGSSGGQFF
j_call: TRBJ2-1
d_call: TRBD2
v_call: TRBV29-1
clone_size: few

cdr3_nt: TGTGCCAGCAGTTTATTCGGGGGGCCGGACACTGAAGCTTTCTTT
cdr3_aa: CASSLFGGPDTEAFF
j_call: TRBJ1-1
d_call: NA
v_call: TRBV28
clone_size: few

cdr3_nt: TGTGCCAGCAGTCCCCCCGGGGAGCTGTTTTTT
cdr3_aa: CASSPPGELFF
j_call: TRBJ2-2
d_call: NA
v_call: TRBV12-3/TRBV12-4
clone_size: NA

cdr3_nt: TGTGCCAGCAGTCCCCTGGATCGAAACTACGAGCAGTACTTC
cdr3_aa: CASSPLDRNYEQYF
j_call: TRBJ2-7
d_call: NA
v_call: TRBV6-2/TRBV6-3
clone_size: many

cdr3_nt: TGCGCCAGCAGCCAAGGCCCCCAGTTCCCCCTGAACACTGAAGCTTTCTTT
cdr3_aa: CASSQGPQFPLNTEAFF
j_call: TRBJ1-1
d_call: NA
v_call: TRBV7-2
clone_size: NA

cdr3_nt: TGTGCCAGCAGTTACTCTTACAGGGACCTATACAATGAACAGTTCTTC
cdr3_aa: CASSYSYRDLYNEQFF
j_call: TRBJ2-1
d_call: NA
v_call: TRBV6-5
clone_size: many

cdr3_nt: TGCAGTGCTAACAGGGCCCCTCAGCCCCAGCATTTT
cdr3_aa: CSANRAPQPQHF
j_call: TRBJ1-5
d_call: NA
v_call: TRBV20-1
clone_size: many

cdr3_nt: TGTGCCAGCAGCTTGGTTCCTTTCTCCTATAATTCACCCCTCCACTTT
cdr3_aa: CASSLVPFSYNSPLHF
j_call: TRBJ1-6
d_call: NA
v_call: TRBV5-8
clone_size: NA

cdr3_nt: TGTGCCAGCAGTTTATCAGGGGGCGGAATCCAGTACTTC
cdr3_aa: CASSLSGGGIQYF
j_call: TRBJ2-7
d_call: TRBD1
v_call: TRBV12-3/TRBV12-4
clone_size: NA

cdr3_nt: TGCGCCAGCAGCCTTGGGGGACTAGCGGGACATGAGCAGTACTTC
cdr3_aa: CASSLGGLAGHEQYF
j_call: TRBJ2-7
d_call: TRBD2
v_call: TRBV4-1
clone_size: once

cdr3_nt: TGTGCCACCAGCGGAACCGGGACAGACCTTTATAGCAATCAGCCCCAGCATTTT
cdr3_aa: CATSGTGTDLYSNQPQHF
j_call: TRBJ1-5
d_call: TRBD1
v_call: TRBV15
clone_size: NA

cdr3_nt: TGTGCCAGCAGCGCACGGGACAGGGGGCGGACTGAAGCTTTCTTT
cdr3_aa: CASSARDRGRTEAFF
j_call: TRBJ1-1
d_call: TRBD1
v_call: TRBV7-9
clone_size: NA

cdr3_nt: TGTGCCAGCTCCACGGTAGCGCAATACAATGAGCAGTTCTTC
cdr3_aa: CASSTVAQYNEQFF
j_call: TRBJ2-1
d_call: NA
v_call: TRBV27
clone_size: many

cdr3_nt: TGCGCCAGCAGCCAAGCGGGACAGGGGGCATGGGCAGATACGCAGTATTTT
cdr3_aa: CASSQAGQGAWADTQYF
j_call: TRBJ2-3
d_call: TRBD1
v_call: TRBV4-3
clone_size: NA

cdr3_nt: TGTGCCATCAGTGATTACACGACAGGGACCTCTGGAAACACCATATATTTT
cdr3_aa: CAISDYTTGTSGNTIYF
j_call: TRBJ1-3
d_call: TRBD1
v_call: TRBV6-1
clone_size: NA

cdr3_nt: TGTGCCAGCAGCGTTGCCTACGAGCAGTACTTC
cdr3_aa: CASSVAYEQYF
j_call: TRBJ2-7
d_call: NA
v_call: TRBV7-2
clone_size: NA

cdr3_nt: TGTGCCAGTAGTATAGCCCTCCGGGCCTACAATCAGCCCCAGCATTTT
cdr3_aa: CASSIALRAYNQPQHF
j_call: TRBJ1-5
d_call: NA
v_call: TRBV19
clone_size: few

cdr3_nt: TGTGCCAGCAGTTTATTCTGGGGCACTGAAGCTTTCTTT
cdr3_aa: CASSLFWGTEAFF
j_call: TRBJ1-1
d_call: NA
v_call: TRBV28
clone_size: many

cdr3_nt: TGTGCCAGCAGCTTAGGGGGCCTAGCGGTCGGAAAGCAGTACTTC
cdr3_aa: CASSLGGLAVGKQYF
j_call: TRBJ2-7
d_call: TRBD2
v_call: TRBV7-2
clone_size: NA

cdr3_nt: TGCAGTGCGGACGCGCGGAGCGGGAGGTTCGCAGATACGCAGTATTTT
cdr3_aa: CSADARSGRFADTQYF
j_call: TRBJ2-3
d_call: TRBD2
v_call: TRBV20-1
clone_size: few

cdr3_nt: TGTGCCAGCAGTTTATTCGGAAGACTAGCGGGAGTTAACACCGGGGAGCTGTTTTTT
cdr3_aa: CASSLFGRLAGVNTGELFF
j_call: TRBJ2-2
d_call: TRBD2
v_call: TRBV28
clone_size: NA

cdr3_nt: TGTGCCAGCAGCTTCCTAGCGGGAGTTGGGACCCAGTACTTC
cdr3_aa: CASSFLAGVGTQYF
j_call: TRBJ2-5
d_call: TRBD2
v_call: TRBV7-9
clone_size: NA

cdr3_nt: TGTGCCACCAGCAGAGATCCAAGACGGGACCGAGACAATGAGCAGTTCTTC
cdr3_aa: CATSRDPRRDRDNEQFF
j_call: TRBJ2-1
d_call: NA
v_call: TRBV15
clone_size: NA

cdr3_nt: TGTGCCAGCACCTTAGCGGCCCCGAACACCGGGGAGCTGTTTTTT
cdr3_aa: CASTLAAPNTGELFF
j_call: TRBJ2-2
d_call: NA
v_call: TRBV12-3/TRBV12-4
clone_size: NA